The present T cell receptor (beta chain) was sequenced within a study of radiation and T cells in renal cell carcinoma. Clones were sequenced by immunoSEQ multiplex PCR, and TCRdb holds only the in-frame ones, with some missing. The sample shows 130,000 or so clones, roughly 80% of them seen only once. Time point meaning: baseline pretreatment blood. Specified treatment: 15 Gy SBRT to primary tumor, nephrectomy 4 weeks later. In germline, CDR1 is SGDLS, CDR2 YYNGEE. There are 14 residues in the CDR3. V was trimmed by 3 bases and J by 0 bases, leaving 8 bases between them. The chain joins TRBV9 to TRBJ2-3; D is unresolved. Here the sequenced sample was blood, taken from a patient whose treatment included radiotherapy and nephrectomy. This receptor was obtained from a woman in her forties or fifties with renal cell carcinoma. In DNA form, the CDR3 reads TGTGCCAGCAGCGGACACCTTAGCACAGATACGCAGTATTTT. Its protein product is CASSGHLSTDTQYF.